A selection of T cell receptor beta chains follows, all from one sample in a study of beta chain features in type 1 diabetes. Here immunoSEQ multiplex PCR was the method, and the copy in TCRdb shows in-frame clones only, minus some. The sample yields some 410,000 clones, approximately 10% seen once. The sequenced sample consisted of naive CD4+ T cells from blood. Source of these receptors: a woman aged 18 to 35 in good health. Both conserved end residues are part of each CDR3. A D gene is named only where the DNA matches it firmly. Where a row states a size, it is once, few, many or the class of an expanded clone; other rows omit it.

CDR3nt: TGTGCCATCAGTGATGGTGGTGGCTCCCCCCAAGAGACCCAGTACTTC
CDR3aa: CAISDGGGSPQETQYF
v_gene: TRBV10-3
len: 16
j_gene: TRBJ2-5
d_gene: .
abundance: .

CDR3nt: TGTGCCAGCAGCCCCGGGTCCAGGAGTTCACCCCTCCACTTT
CDR3aa: CASSPGSRSSPLHF
v_gene: TRBV7-3
len: 14
j_gene: TRBJ1-6
d_gene: .
abundance: .

CDR3nt: TGTGCCAGCTCCCGGCTAGCGGATTACAATGAGCAGTTCTTC
CDR3aa: CASSRLADYNEQFF
v_gene: TRBV11-2
len: 14
j_gene: TRBJ2-1
d_gene: TRBD2
abundance: few

CDR3nt: TGTGCCAGCTCACCCGGGACAGGGAGCACAGATACGCAGTATTTT
CDR3aa: CASSPGTGSTDTQYF
v_gene: TRBV18
len: 15
j_gene: TRBJ2-3
d_gene: TRBD1
abundance: .

CDR3nt: TGTGCCAGCAGCCAAGAGGAGAGGCTGTTCCCCCTCTCTGGGGCCAACGTCCTGACTTTC
CDR3aa: CASSQEERLFPLSGANVLTF
v_gene: TRBV14
len: 20
j_gene: TRBJ2-6
d_gene: .
abundance: few

CDR3nt: TGCGCCAGCAGCTTGGCGGGACAGAGCTATGGCTACACCTTC
CDR3aa: CASSLAGQSYGYTF
v_gene: TRBV5-1
len: 14
j_gene: TRBJ1-2
d_gene: TRBD1
abundance: few

CDR3nt: TGTGCCAGCAGGGAGGACGGACGGTTGTTCTTC
CDR3aa: CASREDGRLFF
v_gene: TRBV25-1
len: 11
j_gene: TRBJ2-1
d_gene: .
abundance: .

CDR3nt: TGTGCCAGCAGTCTAACAGTAAAGAACACTGAAGCTTTCTTT
CDR3aa: CASSLTVKNTEAFF
v_gene: TRBV6-6
len: 14
j_gene: TRBJ1-1
d_gene: .
abundance: .

CDR3nt: TGTGCCTCTACGGGGGTCACAGATACGCAGTATTTT
CDR3aa: CASTGVTDTQYF
v_gene: TRBV7-9
len: 12
j_gene: TRBJ2-3
d_gene: .
abundance: few

CDR3nt: TGTGCCTGGAGTGTACTGGGACACCCGAGGGGCAATCAGCCCCAGCATTTT
CDR3aa: CAWSVLGHPRGNQPQHF
v_gene: TRBV30
len: 17
j_gene: TRBJ1-5
d_gene: .
abundance: .

CDR3nt: TGCAGCGTTGAAGGTGGCAGGGTGTTGAACACTGAAGCTTTCTTT
CDR3aa: CSVEGGRVLNTEAFF
v_gene: TRBV29-1
len: 15
j_gene: TRBJ1-1
d_gene: .
abundance: few

CDR3nt: TGTGCCAGCAGCCAATCTTTATTAGTAGCCTACAATGAGCAGTTCTTC
CDR3aa: CASSQSLLVAYNEQFF
v_gene: TRBV4-2
len: 16
j_gene: TRBJ2-1
d_gene: .
abundance: few

CDR3nt: TGTGCCAGCAGCGTAGTAGCAGGGGGAAACACCGGGGAGCTGTTTTTT
CDR3aa: CASSVVAGGNTGELFF
v_gene: TRBV9
len: 16
j_gene: TRBJ2-2
d_gene: TRBD1
abundance: .

CDR3nt: TGTGCCAGCGGAAATCAAGCGGGAGGCTCAGAGACCCAGTACTTC
CDR3aa: CASGNQAGGSETQYF
v_gene: TRBV11-1
len: 15
j_gene: TRBJ2-5
d_gene: TRBD2
abundance: .

CDR3nt: TGTGCCAGCAGCCAGGAGGGTGCGGGCTCACCCCTCCACTTT
CDR3aa: CASSQEGAGSPLHF
v_gene: TRBV2
len: 14
j_gene: TRBJ1-6
d_gene: .
abundance: few

CDR3nt: TGTGCCAGCAGTCCTAGGGGACTAGCGGAGCTCACAGATACGCAGTATTTT
CDR3aa: CASSPRGLAELTDTQYF
v_gene: TRBV27
len: 17
j_gene: TRBJ2-3
d_gene: TRBD2
abundance: few

CDR3nt: TGTGCCAGCAGCTTGTTTCCCGGGGAGCTGTTTTTT
CDR3aa: CASSLFPGELFF
v_gene: TRBV5-6
len: 12
j_gene: TRBJ2-2
d_gene: .
abundance: .

CDR3nt: TGCAGCGTTTTTGCGGTGAACACTGAAGCTTTCTTT
CDR3aa: CSVFAVNTEAFF
v_gene: TRBV29-1
len: 12
j_gene: TRBJ1-1
d_gene: .
abundance: few

CDR3nt: TGTGCCAGCAGCTTAGGCGGCTCCCAAGAGACCCAGTACTTC
CDR3aa: CASSLGGSQETQYF
v_gene: TRBV7-2
len: 14
j_gene: TRBJ2-5
d_gene: .
abundance: few

CDR3nt: TGTGCCAGCTCACCACCCGGTAGGTGGCAGGCGAGCGGTGAGCAGTTCTTC
CDR3aa: CASSPPGRWQASGEQFF
v_gene: TRBV18
len: 17
j_gene: TRBJ2-1
d_gene: .
abundance: few

CDR3nt: TGTGCCAGCAGCCACCGACAGGGTGCGGATTACAATGAGCAGTTCTTC
CDR3aa: CASSHRQGADYNEQFF
v_gene: TRBV7-2
len: 16
j_gene: TRBJ2-1
d_gene: TRBD1
abundance: .

CDR3nt: TGTGCCTGGACCGCGGGGGGGATTGGCAATCAGCCCCAGCATTTT
CDR3aa: CAWTAGGIGNQPQHF
v_gene: TRBV30
len: 15
j_gene: TRBJ1-5
d_gene: .
abundance: .

CDR3nt: TGTGCCACCAGCAGAGCAGGGACAGGGGCAAATGAGCAGTTCTTC
CDR3aa: CATSRAGTGANEQFF
v_gene: TRBV15
len: 15
j_gene: TRBJ2-1
d_gene: TRBD1
abundance: .

CDR3nt: TGTGCCAGCAGGTCCAGGGGAGAGACCCAGTACTTC
CDR3aa: CASRSRGETQYF
v_gene: TRBV2
len: 12
j_gene: TRBJ2-5
d_gene: .
abundance: few

CDR3nt: TGCGCCAGCAGCCAAGGGAAAGGGGGCCTCCAAGAGACCCAGTACTTC
CDR3aa: CASSQGKGGLQETQYF
v_gene: TRBV4-1
len: 16
j_gene: TRBJ2-5
d_gene: TRBD1
abundance: .

CDR3nt: TGTGCCAGCAGTCTGGAAGGCGGGAGGAGCGATACGCAGTATTTT
CDR3aa: CASSLEGGRSDTQYF
v_gene: TRBV2
len: 15
j_gene: TRBJ2-3
d_gene: TRBD2
abundance: few

CDR3nt: TGTGCCAGCAACCACGGCGTTAACTATGGCTACACCTTC
CDR3aa: CASNHGVNYGYTF
v_gene: TRBV6-1
len: 13
j_gene: TRBJ1-2
d_gene: .
abundance: .

CDR3nt: TGCGCCAGCAGCCGGGACAGAGGATACGAGCAGTACTTC
CDR3aa: CASSRDRGYEQYF
v_gene: TRBV4-3
len: 13
j_gene: TRBJ2-7
d_gene: TRBD1
abundance: few

CDR3nt: TGTGCCACCAGCCCCCTCCGGGCAGGGGGCAATGAGCAGTTCTTC
CDR3aa: CATSPLRAGGNEQFF
v_gene: TRBV15
len: 15
j_gene: TRBJ2-1
d_gene: TRBD1
abundance: .

CDR3nt: TGTGCCAGCAGTCGACTACAGGGACCTAACACTGAAGCTTTCTTT
CDR3aa: CASSRLQGPNTEAFF
v_gene: TRBV6-6
len: 15
j_gene: TRBJ1-1
d_gene: .
abundance: .

CDR3nt: TGTGCCAGCAGCTTGGGGACAGGGACGATTAATGAGCAGTTCTTC
CDR3aa: CASSLGTGTINEQFF
v_gene: TRBV7-2
len: 15
j_gene: TRBJ2-1
d_gene: TRBD1
abundance: .

CDR3nt: TGTGCCAGCATGGCAGGGGAGGAAACCTACAATGAGCAGTTCTTC
CDR3aa: CASMAGEETYNEQFF
v_gene: TRBV2
len: 15
j_gene: TRBJ2-1
d_gene: .
abundance: few

CDR3nt: TGTGCCAGCAGTTACAGGGCCGCTGGGACAGATACGCAGTATTTT
CDR3aa: CASSYRAAGTDTQYF
v_gene: TRBV6-6
len: 15
j_gene: TRBJ2-3
d_gene: .
abundance: .

CDR3nt: TGTGCCAGTAGAGACCCCCTAAGGGGAGCTAACTATGGCTACACCTTC
CDR3aa: CASRDPLRGANYGYTF
v_gene: TRBV19
len: 16
j_gene: TRBJ1-2
d_gene: .
abundance: .

CDR3nt: TGTGCCAGCAGCCGGACAGTATCTGGAAACACCATATATTTT
CDR3aa: CASSRTVSGNTIYF
v_gene: TRBV7-6
len: 14
j_gene: TRBJ1-3
d_gene: .
abundance: .

CDR3nt: TGTGCCAGCAGCCGGACTAGCGGAGAGACCCAGTACTTC
CDR3aa: CASSRTSGETQYF
v_gene: TRBV5-4
len: 13
j_gene: TRBJ2-5
d_gene: TRBD2
abundance: few

CDR3nt: TGTGCCAGCAGCCCGGTCGGGGGGGCGTACTACGAGCAGTACTTC
CDR3aa: CASSPVGGAYYEQYF
v_gene: TRBV11-2
len: 15
j_gene: TRBJ2-7
d_gene: TRBD2
abundance: few

CDR3nt: TGCGCCAGCAGCGACAGCCTGACGCAGTACTTC
CDR3aa: CASSDSLTQYF
v_gene: TRBV5-1
len: 11
j_gene: TRBJ2-7
d_gene: .
abundance: few

CDR3nt: TGTGCCAGCAGCGTAGGGGTAGTGGCAGATACGCAGTATTTT
CDR3aa: CASSVGVVADTQYF
v_gene: TRBV9
len: 14
j_gene: TRBJ2-3
d_gene: .
abundance: .

CDR3nt: TGTGCCAGCAGCGTAGTTACTAGCGGTGAGCAGTTCTTC
CDR3aa: CASSVVTSGEQFF
v_gene: TRBV9
len: 13
j_gene: TRBJ2-1
d_gene: TRBD2
abundance: .

CDR3nt: TGTGCCAGCAGTGAATGGGCAGGCACCGGGGAGCTGTTTTTT
CDR3aa: CASSEWAGTGELFF
v_gene: TRBV25-1
len: 14
j_gene: TRBJ2-2
d_gene: .
abundance: few

CDR3nt: TGTGCCAGCAGCGCCAAGACAGGGGCCAATGAAAAACTGTTTTTT
CDR3aa: CASSAKTGANEKLFF
v_gene: TRBV5-6
len: 15
j_gene: TRBJ1-4
d_gene: TRBD1
abundance: .

CDR3nt: TGTGCCAGCAGCCCCAGGGGACAGCGCTACATCGGGGCAGATACGCAGTATTTT
CDR3aa: CASSPRGQRYIGADTQYF
v_gene: TRBV7-9
len: 18
j_gene: TRBJ2-3
d_gene: TRBD1
abundance: few

CDR3nt: TGTGCCAGCAGCTTAAAAGGGGCTGGGACAGATACGCAGTATTTT
CDR3aa: CASSLKGAGTDTQYF
v_gene: TRBV7-3
len: 15
j_gene: TRBJ2-3
d_gene: .
abundance: few

CDR3nt: TGTGCCAGCACCAGAGCGGGGGATACGCAGTATTTT
CDR3aa: CASTRAGDTQYF
v_gene: TRBV6-5
len: 12
j_gene: TRBJ2-3
d_gene: TRBD2
abundance: few

CDR3nt: TGCGCCAGCAGCTTCGACCTGCCCGGGACGCCCGGAAACACCATATATTTT
CDR3aa: CASSFDLPGTPGNTIYF
v_gene: TRBV5-1
len: 17
j_gene: TRBJ1-3
d_gene: .
abundance: few

CDR3nt: TGTGCCATCAGTGAGCTGGGACTAGCGGAAAATGAGCAGTTCTTC
CDR3aa: CAISELGLAENEQFF
v_gene: TRBV10-3
len: 15
j_gene: TRBJ2-1
d_gene: TRBD2
abundance: .

CDR3nt: TGTGCCTGGAGTGGGGGTATGCAAGAGACCCAGTACTTC
CDR3aa: CAWSGGMQETQYF
v_gene: TRBV30
len: 13
j_gene: TRBJ2-5
d_gene: .
abundance: few

CDR3nt: TGCGCCAGCAGCCAAGATCGTCGGGGATGGAGGAACACTGAAGCTTTCTTT
CDR3aa: CASSQDRRGWRNTEAFF
v_gene: TRBV4-3
len: 17
j_gene: TRBJ1-1
d_gene: .
abundance: few

CDR3nt: TGTGCCAGCAGGAATTGGGACAGGGGCAGGTTGTCCTCCTACGAGCAGTACTTC
CDR3aa: CASRNWDRGRLSSYEQYF
v_gene: TRBV28
len: 18
j_gene: TRBJ2-7
d_gene: TRBD1
abundance: few

CDR3nt: TGTGCCACCAGCAGAGAAGGGGCAACTAATGAAAAACTGTTTTTT
CDR3aa: CATSREGATNEKLFF
v_gene: TRBV15
len: 15
j_gene: TRBJ1-4
d_gene: .
abundance: .

CDR3nt: TGTGCCAGCAGCCATCGGCATGCACCAAACACTGAAGCTTTCTTT
CDR3aa: CASSHRHAPNTEAFF
v_gene: TRBV14
len: 15
j_gene: TRBJ1-1
d_gene: .
abundance: .

CDR3nt: TGTGCCAGCAGTTACCAGGACAGGTTGAACACTGAAGCTTTCTTT
CDR3aa: CASSYQDRLNTEAFF
v_gene: TRBV6-6
len: 15
j_gene: TRBJ1-1
d_gene: TRBD1
abundance: .

CDR3nt: TGTGCCAGTATTGACCGGGATCTCGGGGAAAAACTGTTTTTT
CDR3aa: CASIDRDLGEKLFF
v_gene: TRBV7-9
len: 14
j_gene: TRBJ1-4
d_gene: .
abundance: .

CDR3nt: TGTGCCATCAGCGAGGACACCGAAGAGACCCAGTACTTC
CDR3aa: CAISEDTEETQYF
v_gene: TRBV10-3
len: 13
j_gene: TRBJ2-5
d_gene: .
abundance: .

CDR3nt: TGTGCCAGCGCCGGCGGGGAAGAGACCCAGTACTTC
CDR3aa: CASAGGEETQYF
v_gene: TRBV2
len: 12
j_gene: TRBJ2-5
d_gene: .
abundance: .

CDR3nt: TGTGCCAGCAGCTTACGAGCCGGAGGTGAAAAACTGTTTTTT
CDR3aa: CASSLRAGGEKLFF
v_gene: TRBV7-9
len: 14
j_gene: TRBJ1-4
d_gene: .
abundance: few

CDR3nt: TGCAGCGTTTCAGGGACGACTGAAGCTTTCTTT
CDR3aa: CSVSGTTEAFF
v_gene: TRBV29-1
len: 11
j_gene: TRBJ1-1
d_gene: .
abundance: few

CDR3nt: TGTGCCAGCAGTTACGGGGCGGGCCGCACAGATACGCAGTATTTT
CDR3aa: CASSYGAGRTDTQYF
v_gene: TRBV6-5
len: 15
j_gene: TRBJ2-3
d_gene: .
abundance: .

CDR3nt: TGTGCCAGTAGTGGTAGCAACTTCTTCCAATACAATGAGCAGTTCTTC
CDR3aa: CASSGSNFFQYNEQFF
v_gene: TRBV19
len: 16
j_gene: TRBJ2-1
d_gene: .
abundance: .